The entry that follows covers one T cell receptor beta chain sequence. PCR involved 60 Vbeta and 13 Jbeta primers. The protocol was immunoSEQ multiplex PCR, while the TCRdb copy is restricted to in-frame clones and leaves out a portion. The repertoire holds fewer than 150,000 clones, with 80% as singletons. There are 13 residues in the CDR3. Germline V lookup: CDR1 SGHRS, CDR2 YFSETQ. Trimming took 0 bases from V and 4 from J, leaving 6 bases between them. This entry is derived from a study of cytomegalovirus exposure and HLA in healthy donors. The receptor was isolated from a young man in good health and CMV-seronegative. The genes are TRBV5-1 and TRBJ2-3, with a possible D match to TRBD2 (5 bases). Sequenced material: PBMCs. The CDR3 loop is CASSLAGSDTQYF. The CDR3 region has the DNA TGCGCCAGCAGCTTGGCGGGATCAGATACGCAGTATTTT.